This T cell receptor (beta chain) was sequenced during a study of low-dose radiotherapy and immunotherapy resistance in tumors. TRAV and TRBV primers primed cDNA for both TCRalpha and TCRbeta. It was with a constant-region primer and a V-primer adapter that TCRs were amplified over around 20 PCR cycles. MiXCR was run by TCRdb on the reads, yielding one entry per CDR3 protein. This table holds 5,600 or so distinct CDR3 sequences, roughly 80% found once. The V end lost 7 bases, the J end lost 1 base, and 8 bases lay between the germline ends. Germline V lookup: CDR1 SQVTM, CDR2 ANQGSEA. The CDR3 is 12 amino acids.

This rearrangement joins TRBV29-1 to TRBJ2-1, with D perhaps TRBD2 (5 bases). The clonotype was recovered from a human donor with advanced metastatic prostate, ovarian, gallbladder or colorectal cancer (not recorded which). This table probably holds off-target reads from a library built for another chain. The CDR3 sequence is CSAGESYNEQFF. CDR3 nucleotide sequence: TGCAGCGCCGGGGAGTCCTACAATGAGCAGTTCTTC.